The 13 T cell receptor beta chains below all came from one sample that was sequenced in a study of T-cell reconstitution after alpha-beta-depleted transplantation in children. Construction of the TCRbeta library involved unique molecular identifiers. TCRdb fed the PCR reads into MiXCR, producing one record per CDR3 protein. Counted here are around 600,000 distinct CDR3 sequences, approximately 22% occurring once; the ten biggest clones make up around an eighth. The sample here was PBMCs, mostly from graft donor cells, taken 360 days after TCRalphabeta/CD19-depleted stem cell transplant. Receptors were obtained from a boy less than two years old who had a stem cell transplant for acute myeloid leukemia, so the T cells may come from the graft donor.

This clonotype was observed a handful of times. This chain connects TRBV5-1 to TRBJ2-1; D not resolved. This CDR3 contains 16 residues. The V end lost 0 bases, the J end lost 2 bases, and 12 bases lay between the germline ends. Germline loops: CDR1 SGHRS, CDR2 YFSETQ. Written as DNA, the CDR3 is TGCGCCAGCAGCTTGGCTGGCGTCACGACCTACAATGAGCAGTTCTTC. This gives the protein CASSLAGVTTYNEQFF.

The table lists this clonotype with many counts. The chain has TRBV7-6 and TRBJ1-1; 7 bases fit TRBD1. The length of the CDR3 is 15 residues. J lost 3 bases, V lost 4 bases, and 8 bases had no gene match. Germline V gene lookup returns CDR1 SGHVS and CDR2 FNYEAQ. Here the CDR3 DNA reads TGTGCCAGCAGCTCGACAGGGACGACGCACACTGAAGCTTTCTTT. It yields the protein CASSSTGTTHTEAFF.

As regards this clonotype: Given a much more abundant clone one base away, this may be a read error. The V gene is TRBV5-4, the J gene TRBJ1-1, with TRBD1 matching over 8 bases. The CDR3 runs to 13 residues. The V gene's germline CDR1 is SGHNT and CDR2 YYREEE (reference sequence). Trimming removed 4 bases from V and 4 bases from J; junction bases left unmatched: 3. The chain's CDR3 is CASSVGTGTEAFF. For the CDR3, the DNA is TGTGCCAGCAGCGTAGGGACAGGCACTGAAGCTTTCTTT. Full variable domain (missing parts from reference TRBV5-4 and TRBJ1-1): ETGVTQSPTHLIKTRGQQVTLRCSSQSGHNTVSWYQQALGQGPQFIFQYYREEENGRGNFPPRFSGLQFPNYSSELNVNALELDDSALYLCASSVGTGTEAFFGQGTRLTVV.

V gene TRBV12-3 or TRBV12-4 combines with J gene TRBJ2-7, with D tentatively TRBD1 or TRBD2 (5 bases each). There are 15 residues in the CDR3. Trimming left V 5 bases short and J 5 bases short, with 19 bases between. CDR3 nucleotide sequence: TGTGCCAGCAGTCAATGGGACCCCCCCCTCGACGAGCAGTACTTC. Translating gives CASSQWDPPLDEQYF.

The DNA for the CDR3 is TGCGCCAGCAGATCAGGGGGGCGCACAGATACGCAGTATTTT. Residues: CASRSGGRTDTQYF. V gene TRBV10-2 combines with J gene TRBJ2-3; possibly TRBD1 for D (7 bases). Trimming pared 6 bases from V and 1 base from J, leaving 11 bases between. The germline CDR1 and CDR2 sequences are WSHSY and SAAADI. The CDR3 contains 14 residues.

This clonotype has a handful of counts. This chain links TRBV7-6 with TRBJ2-1, with TRBD2 matching 14 bases. Trimming at V came to 2 bases and at J to 7 bases, leaving 7 bases not matched to a gene. This CDR3 has 17 amino acids. Germline V gene data show CDR1 as SGHVS and CDR2 as FNYEAQ. The CDR3 region is CASSLRTSGGPGNEQFF. CDR3 sequence (DNA): TGTGCCAGCAGCTTAAGGACTAGCGGGGGGCCGGGGAATGAGCAGTTCTTC.

The V and J genes are TRBV11-3 and TRBJ2-1; 7 bases are shared with TRBD2. CDR3 length equals 13 residues. The trim removed 5 bases at V and 7 bases at J, leaving 5 bases unmatched. CDR1 SGHNT and CDR2 YENEEA come from the germline V gene. DNA of the CDR3: TGTGCCAGCAGCCCAACTAGCGTGAATGAGCAGTTCTTC. Protein product: CASSPTSVNEQFF.

V usage is TRBV5-6 and J usage is TRBJ2-3; maybe TRBD2 (7 bases). Germline-derived CDR1 and CDR2 are SGHDT and YYEEEE. The CDR3 is 16 amino acids. Trimming left V 6 bases short and J 2 bases short, with 19 bases between. DNA for the CDR3: TGTGCCAGCATCAACTTACGGGGGGCGTTCACAGATACGCAGTATTTT. It specifies CASINLRGAFTDTQYF.

The J gene is TRBJ2-2, the V gene TRBV7-9; the D gene is possibly TRBD1 (6 bases). The CDR3 is 17 residues long. Trimming cost V 4 bases and J 0 bases, with 15 bases left between them. CDR1 is SEHNR, CDR2 FQNEAQ, per germline (reference sequence). The CDR3: CASSYRSTGSNTGELFF. DNA of the CDR3: TGTGCCAGCAGCTATCGTTCCACAGGGTCGAACACCGGGGAGCTGTTTTTT.

The chain recombines TRBV19 with TRBJ2-5; D is uncertain. V lost 3 bases to trimming and J lost 5 bases, with 13 bases between them. Per the germline V gene, CDR1 is LNHDA and CDR2 is SQIVND (reference sequence). This CDR3 is 14 amino acids long. The DNA for the CDR3 is TGTGCCAGTAGTATGAGGTACCGTGGGGAGACCCAGTACTTC. Its translation is CASSMRYRGETQYF.

The table lists this clonotype with many counts. V and J are TRBV20-1 and TRBJ1-2; D gene ambiguous. Germline V gene data show CDR1 as DFQATT and CDR2 as SNEGSKA (reference sequence). The V and J ends lost 1 base and 4 bases respectively, with 10 bases between them. This CDR3 contains 13 residues. CDR3 sequence reads: CSARVRTSYGYTF. CDR3 nucleotide sequence: TGCAGTGCTAGAGTTCGGACGTCCTATGGCTACACCTTC.

Only a few counts were recorded for this clonotype. This chain connects TRBV4-1 to TRBJ2-2; maybe TRBD1 (5 bases). Germline CDR1 and CDR2: MGHRA and YSYEKL. Trimming took off 4 bases at V and 8 bases at J, with 17 bases between the two ends. The CDR3 runs 15 residues. The CDR3 region is CASSPRQLGSGELFF. The CDR3 region has the DNA TGCGCCAGCAGCCCACGACAGTTGGGGTCTGGGGAGCTGTTTTTT.

This clonotype has a count of ten or more. The J gene is TRBJ2-3, the V gene TRBV6-5, with 10 bases matching TRBD2. V dropped 0 bases and J dropped 0; count of bases not matched to a gene: 3. CDR1 and CDR2 (germline): MNHEY, SVGAGI. The CDR3 consists of 17 residues. The CDR3 protein is CASSYSRAGGSTDTQYF. The CDR3 region has the DNA TGTGCCAGCAGTTACTCGAGAGCGGGGGGGAGCACAGATACGCAGTATTTT.